These 12 T cell receptor beta chains originate from one sample sequenced in a study of T cell changes during pregnancy in multiple sclerosis. Assay: immunoSEQ multiplex PCR; the TCRdb copy retains only in-frame clones and omits some. This sample has more than 90,000 clones, with about 94% found just once. This material consisted of peripheral blood, taken in the third trimester of pregnancy. These receptors were collected from a female donor with multiple sclerosis, enrolled in a pregnancy study.

The chain has TRBV7-2 and TRBJ1-2; 9 bases fit TRBD1. The CDR3 sequence is 14 residues long. Germline V gene sequence: CDR1 SGHTA, CDR2 FQGNSA. Trimming at V came to 5 bases and at J to 6 bases, leaving 7 bases not matched to a gene. The CDR3 nucleotides read TGTGCCAGCAGCCGGGACAGGGCCAGCCATGGCTACACCTTC. Residues: CASSRDRASHGYTF.

This chain uses TRBV5-4 with TRBJ1-2, with 9 positions matching TRBD1. Germline CDR1 and CDR2: SGHNT and YYREEE (reference sequence). This CDR3 contains 14 residues. The V gene end was trimmed by 6 bases and the J gene end by 8 bases; junction bases not matched to a gene: 11. The CDR3 nucleotides read TGTGCCAGCAAATCGGGACAGGGAGAGGAGGGCTACACCTTC. It specifies CASKSGQGEEGYTF. Filled out from reference TRBV5-4 and TRBJ1-2, the complete variable domain reads ETGVTQSPTHLIKTRGQQVTLRCSSQSGHNTVSWYQQALGQGPQFIFQYYREEENGRGNFPPRFSGLQFPNYSSELNVNALELDDSALYLCASKSGQGEEGYTFGSGTRLTVV.

This rearrangement joins TRBV19 to TRBJ2-1; D possibly corresponds to TRBD2 (5 bases). The CDR3 consists of 14 residues. Germline V gene lookup returns CDR1 LNHDA and CDR2 SQIVND (reference sequence). V lost 6 bases and J lost 9, with 18 bases in between. The CDR3 nucleotides read TGTGCCAGTAGCCCCTCGAGGGCCGAGGTTGAGCAGTTCTTC. Protein sequence: CASSPSRAEVEQFF.

The V and J genes are TRBV21-1 and TRBJ2-1; the table's D call TRBD1 went unverified against the DNA. TRBV21-1 is a known pseudogene. The CDR3 has 17 amino acids. As DNA, the CDR3 is TGTGCCAGCAGGGGAACACAGGGGAATAGCTCCTACAATGAGCAGTTCTTC. As protein: CASRGTQGNSSYNEQFF.

The chain links TRBV7-6 to TRBJ1-6, with D maybe TRBD1 (5 bases). The V end lost 1 base, the J end lost 8 bases, and 9 bases lay between the germline ends. CDR1 is SGHVS and CDR2 is FNYEAQ in the germline V gene. There are 14 residues in the CDR3. This chain's CDR3 is CASSLDRKDSPLHF. CDR3 in DNA: TGTGCCAGCAGCTTAGACAGGAAAGATTCACCCCTCCACTTT.

The V call is TRBV18, the J call TRBJ1-2, with TRBD1 matching over 8 bases. Trimming cost V 3 bases and J 12 bases; bases outside gene matches: 9. The CDR3 consists of 13 residues. Germline V lookup: CDR1 KGHSH, CDR2 LQKENI. CDR3 loop: CASSPTDRGVNTF. The DNA of the CDR3 is TGTGCCAGCTCACCCACTGACAGGGGAGTCAACACCTTC.

The rearrangement joins TRBV19 to TRBJ2-1, with 7 bases identical to TRBD2. The CDR3 has 16 amino acids. CDR1 and CDR2 (germline): LNHDA, SQIVND (reference sequence). The V segment lost 5 bases and the J segment 5 bases; nucleotides outside the gene matches: 12. CDR3 sequence: CASSESSGKRNNEQFF. CDR3 in DNA: TGTGCCAGTAGTGAGTCTAGCGGCAAGAGGAACAATGAGCAGTTCTTC. The full variable domain, its missing parts supplied by reference TRBV19 and TRBJ2-1, is DGGITQSPKYLFRKEGQNVTLSCEQNLNHDAMYWYRQDPGQGLRLIYYSQIVNDFQKGDIAEGYSVSREKKESFPLTVTSAQKNPTAFYLCASSESSGKRNNEQFFGPGTRLTVL.

The gene calls are TRBV5-4 and TRBJ2-7; 9 nucleotides align to TRBD2. Germline lookup yields CDR1 SGHNT and CDR2 YYREEE (reference sequence). The J segment lost 3 bases and the V segment lost 3 bases, leaving 4 bases of the junction unmatched. The CDR3 consists of 14 residues. CDR3 nucleotide sequence: TGTGCCAGCAGCTCCAGGCGGGGGGGCTACGAGCAGTACTTC. This gives the protein CASSSRRGGYEQYF.

This clone was picked up a small number of times. The chain carries TRBV7-9 and TRBJ1-6; perhaps TRBD1 as D (6 bases). CDR1 is SEHNR, CDR2 FQNEAQ, per germline (reference sequence). The CDR3 is 14 amino acids. V lost 5 bases and J 10 bases, leaving 15 bases between the germline ends. In DNA form, the CDR3 reads TGTGCCAGCAGCGGGGACACTCTCCAGTCACCCCTCCACTTT. Encoded protein: CASSGDTLQSPLHF. The whole variable domain, remainder taken from reference TRBV7-9 and TRBJ1-6, is DTGVSQNPRHKITKRGQNVTFRCDPISEHNRLYWYRQTLGQGPEFLTYFQNEAQLEKSRLLSDRFSAERPKGSFSTLEIQRTEQGDSAMYLCASSGDTLQSPLHFGNGTRLTVT.

The chain uses TRBV5-1 and TRBJ2-1; D remains unclear. This CDR3 is 14 amino acids long. CDR1 and CDR2 (germline): SGHRS, YFSETQ. V was shortened by 4 bases and J by 4 bases, with 12 bases between the two germline ends. The CDR3, as DNA: TGCGCCAGCAGCGATGACTCCGGATACAATGAGCAGTTCTTC. Its translation is CASSDDSGYNEQFF.

This clone was detected once. The rearrangement joins TRBV29-1 to TRBJ1-1; TRBD1 aligns across 7 bases. The CDR3 is 12 amino acids. Germline lookup yields CDR1 SQVTM and CDR2 ANQGSEA. The J segment lost 0 bases and the V segment lost 6 bases, leaving 1 base of the junction unmatched. CDR3 loop: CSVGQLNTEAFF. For the CDR3, the DNA is TGCAGCGTGGGACAGTTGAACACTGAAGCTTTCTTT.

This chain uses TRBV7-2 with TRBJ2-5, with 9 bases fitting TRBD1. Germline CDR1 and CDR2: SGHTA and FQGNSA. This CDR3 region has 16 residues. V was clipped by 5 bases and J by 2 bases; unmatched bases: 9. The CDR3 nucleotides are TGTGCCAGCAGCCACGACAGGGGGGGAGGTCAAGAGACCCAGTACTTC. It codes for CASSHDRGGGQETQYF. Together with reference TRBV7-2 and TRBJ2-5, the CDR3 gives the full variable domain: GAGVSQSPSNKVTEKGKDVELRCDPISGHTALYWYRQSLGQGLEFLIYFQGNSAPDKSGLPSDRFSAERTGGSVSTLTIQRTQQEDSAVYLCASSHDRGGGQETQYFGPGTRLLVL.